This record concerns one T cell receptor beta chain sequence. Its target is unknown. Given a much more abundant clone one base away, this may be a read error. TCRdb called the 5' RACE reads again in MiXCR, with one record for every CDR3 protein. The table shows approximately 560,000 distinct CDR3 sequences, with approximately 15% occurring only once. The data were taken from a study of T-cell memory formation after mild COVID-19. Overall study: Each donor largely had its own TCR clusters.

Study-level results: Contracting CD8+ clones were enriched in EMRA, CD4+ mainly in CM and EM. Clones that contracted from day 15 to 85 had balanced CD4/CD8; later expanders were CD4+ biased. For second-wave clones that peaked at day 37, SARS-CoV-2 specificity went unverified.

This clonotype originated in an adult woman who had mild COVID-19 (a few samples of this study predate the infection). Cell type and time point are not known. Sequenced material: PBMCs or a T cell subset sorted from them (not recorded which).

In nucleotides, the CDR3 is TGTGCCTGGAGTGAACAGGGCTACGAGCAGTACTTC. Amino acids: CAWSEQGYEQYF. This chain links TRBV30 with TRBJ2-7, with D perhaps TRBD1 (6 bases). The V end was cut by 1 base, the J end by 3 bases, with 7 bases between. The germline CDR1 and CDR2 sequences are GTSNPN and SVGIG (reference sequence). The CDR3 is 12 residues long.